The clone carrying this T cell receptor beta chain came up a few times. The target antigen is unknown. This CDR3 contains 13 residues. Looked up from germline, CDR1 is SGHTA and CDR2 is FQGNSA. The V and J ends lost 3 bases and 2 bases respectively, with 7 bases between them. This specimen comes from a study of CD8 T cells in ankylosing spondylitis. Quantitative 5'-RACE was performed with molecular barcodes, and it yielded the TCR beta libraries. MiXCR was run by TCRdb on the 5' RACE reads, yielding one entry per CDR3 protein. The sample holds 650,000 to 800,000 distinct CDR3 sequences, 15% to 20% seen once. Regarding the study as a whole: Seven to nine highly homologous variants made up a TCR beta motif that seemed to typify ankylosing spondylitis blood. Reactive arthritis synovial fluid and blood previously showed some of these motif variants.

The sample comprised blood, either unsorted or a sorted T cell fraction (not recorded which). The rearrangement links TRBV7-2 to TRBJ2-5; D call uncertain. The source is a male donor with ankylosing spondylitis. The CDR3, as DNA: TGTGCCAGCAGCTTGATGAAACAAGAGACCCAGTACTTC. Translating gives CASSLMKQETQYF.